This T cell receptor beta chain is drawn from a study of cytomegalovirus exposure and HLA in healthy donors. This CDR3 spans 16 amino acids. Looked up from germline, CDR1 is SGDLS and CDR2 is YYNGEE. Trimming took 4 bases from V and 0 from J; bases not matched to a gene: 7. Repertoires were generated with immunoSEQ multiplex PCR, while TCRdb's copy carries only in-frame clones and drops some. The sample yields about 160,000 clones, less than 90% seen once. Sequencing was carried out using PBMCs. The chain employs TRBV9 and TRBJ2-1; 7 bases map to TRBD2. The receptor comes from a woman aged 25 to 45 in good health and CMV-seronegative. The CDR3 here is CASSPPSGNSYNEQFF. CDR3 nucleotide sequence: TGTGCCAGCAGCCCCCCCAGCGGGAACTCCTACAATGAGCAGTTCTTC.